Here is one T cell receptor beta chain with its context. This specimen comes from a study of T-cell memory formation after mild COVID-19. Germline CDR1 is SGHNT and CDR2 is YENEEA. The CDR3 loop spans 17 amino acids. V shed 5 bases and J shed 2 bases, with 19 bases lying between them. In TCRdb, the 5' RACE reads were re-called with MiXCR into one record per CDR3 protein. The sample shows hundreds of thousands of distinct CDR3 sequences, 15% to 20% of them seen only once. This receptor was identified in an adult woman who had mild COVID-19 (a few samples of this study predate the infection). Cell type and time point are not known. The specimen was PBMCs or a T cell subset sorted from them (not recorded which). The chain employs TRBV11-3 and TRBJ2-1; D might be TRBD1 or TRBD2, each matching 7 bases. This chain's CDR3 is CASSLRLSGTAYNEQFF. CDR3 sequence (DNA): TGTGCCAGCAGCCTCCGACTGAGCGGGACAGCCTACAATGAGCAGTTCTTC.